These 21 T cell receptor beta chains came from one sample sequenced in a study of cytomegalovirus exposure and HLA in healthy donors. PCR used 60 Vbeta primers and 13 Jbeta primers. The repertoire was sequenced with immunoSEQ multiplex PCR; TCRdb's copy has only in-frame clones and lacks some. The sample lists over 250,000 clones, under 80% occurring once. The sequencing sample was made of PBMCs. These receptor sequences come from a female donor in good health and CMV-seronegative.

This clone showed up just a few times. CDR3 sequence reads: CASSGSSREQFF. For the CDR3, the DNA is TGTGCCAGCTCCGGGAGCAGCCGTGAGCAGTTCTTC. This chain uses TRBV13 with TRBJ2-1; D might be TRBD2 (6 bases). The V end lost 8 bases, the J end lost 9 bases, and 14 bases lay between the germline ends. The CDR3 has 12 amino acids. CDR1 and CDR2 (germline): PRHDT, FYEKMQ (reference sequence).

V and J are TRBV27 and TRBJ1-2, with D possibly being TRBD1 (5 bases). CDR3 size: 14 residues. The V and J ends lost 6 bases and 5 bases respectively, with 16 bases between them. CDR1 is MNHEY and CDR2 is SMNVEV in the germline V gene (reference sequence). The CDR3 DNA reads TGTGCCAGCAGAGGCCTGGGCAGGGATTATGGCTACACCTTC. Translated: CASRGLGRDYGYTF.

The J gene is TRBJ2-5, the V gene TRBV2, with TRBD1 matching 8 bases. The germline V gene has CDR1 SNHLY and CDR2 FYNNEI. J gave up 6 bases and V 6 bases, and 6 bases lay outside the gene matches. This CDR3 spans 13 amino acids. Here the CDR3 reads CASSRTGTQTQYF. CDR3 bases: TGTGCCAGCAGCCGGACAGGGACGCAGACCCAGTACTTC.

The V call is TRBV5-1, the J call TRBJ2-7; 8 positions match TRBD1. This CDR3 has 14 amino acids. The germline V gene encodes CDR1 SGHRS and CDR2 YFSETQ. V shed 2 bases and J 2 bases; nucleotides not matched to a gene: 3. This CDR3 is CASSFPDRAYEQYF. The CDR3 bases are TGCGCCAGCAGCTTTCCGGACAGGGCCTACGAGCAGTACTTC.

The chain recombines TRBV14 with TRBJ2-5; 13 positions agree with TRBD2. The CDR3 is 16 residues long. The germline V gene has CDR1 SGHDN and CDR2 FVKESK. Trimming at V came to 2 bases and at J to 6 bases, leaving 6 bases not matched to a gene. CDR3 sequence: CASSQLGLAGDQTQYF. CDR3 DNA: TGTGCCAGCAGCCAATTAGGACTAGCGGGAGATCAGACCCAGTACTTC.

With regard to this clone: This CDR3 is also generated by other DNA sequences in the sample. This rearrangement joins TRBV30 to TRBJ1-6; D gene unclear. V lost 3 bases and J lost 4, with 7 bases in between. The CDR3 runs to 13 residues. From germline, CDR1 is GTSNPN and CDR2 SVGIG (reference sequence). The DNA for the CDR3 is TGTGCCTGGAGGCGCGATTATAATTCACCCCTCCACTTT. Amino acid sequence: CAWRRDYNSPLHF.

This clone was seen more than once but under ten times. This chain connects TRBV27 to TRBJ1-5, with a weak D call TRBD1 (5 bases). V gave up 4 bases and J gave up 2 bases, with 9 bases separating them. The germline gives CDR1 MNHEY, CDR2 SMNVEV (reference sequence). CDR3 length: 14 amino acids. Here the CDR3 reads CASSWGGGNQPQHF. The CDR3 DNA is TGTGCCAGCAGTTGGGGAGGGGGCAATCAGCCCCAGCATTTT.

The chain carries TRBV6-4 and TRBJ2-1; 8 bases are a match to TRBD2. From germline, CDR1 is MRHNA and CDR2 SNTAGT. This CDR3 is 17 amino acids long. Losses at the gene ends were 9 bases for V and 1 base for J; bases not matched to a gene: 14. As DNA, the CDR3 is TGTGCCAGTGGTAGAGGGCTAGCGGGCTTGTCCTACAATGAGCAGTTCTTC. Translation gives CASGRGLAGLSYNEQFF.

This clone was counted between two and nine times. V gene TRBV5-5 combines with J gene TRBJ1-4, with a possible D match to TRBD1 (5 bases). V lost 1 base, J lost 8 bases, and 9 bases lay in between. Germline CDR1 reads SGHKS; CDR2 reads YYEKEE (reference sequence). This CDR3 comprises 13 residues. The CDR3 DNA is TGTGCCAGCAGCTTGCAGGGTTCGGAAAAACTGTTTTTT. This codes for CASSLQGSEKLFF.

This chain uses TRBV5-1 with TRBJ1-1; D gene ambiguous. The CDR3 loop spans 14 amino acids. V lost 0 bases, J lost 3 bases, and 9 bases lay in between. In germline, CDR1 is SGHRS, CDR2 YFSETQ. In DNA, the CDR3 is TGCGCCAGCAGCTTGGGTTGGAGGGACACTGAAGCTTTCTTT. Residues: CASSLGWRDTEAFF.

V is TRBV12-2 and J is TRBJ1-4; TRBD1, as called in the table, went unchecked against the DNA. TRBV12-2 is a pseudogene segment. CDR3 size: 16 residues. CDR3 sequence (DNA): TGTGCAAGTCGCTTAGCGCAGGGGGCTCGTAATGAAAAACTGTTTTTT. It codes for CASRLAQGARNEKLFF.

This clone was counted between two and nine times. CDR3 DNA: TGTGCCTGGAGTGGACTAGCGGGGTCCACCGGGGAGCTGTTTTTT. It codes for CAWSGLAGSTGELFF. The V and J genes are TRBV30 and TRBJ2-2; 11 positions agree with TRBD2. Per the germline V gene, CDR1 is GTSNPN and CDR2 is SVGIG (reference sequence). The CDR3 covers 15 residues. The V segment lost 1 base and the J segment 4 bases; nucleotides outside the gene matches: 2.

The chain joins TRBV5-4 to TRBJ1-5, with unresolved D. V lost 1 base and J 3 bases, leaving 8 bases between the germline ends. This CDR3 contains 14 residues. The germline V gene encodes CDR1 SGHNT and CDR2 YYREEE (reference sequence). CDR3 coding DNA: TGTGCCAGCAGCTTGCGGGGATTCAATCAGCCCCAGCATTTT. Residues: CASSLRGFNQPQHF.

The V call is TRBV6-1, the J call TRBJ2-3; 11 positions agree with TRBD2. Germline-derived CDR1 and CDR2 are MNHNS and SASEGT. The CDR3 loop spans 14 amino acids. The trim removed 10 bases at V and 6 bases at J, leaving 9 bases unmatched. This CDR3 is CATYSGRGEDTQYF. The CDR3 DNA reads TGTGCCACCTATAGCGGGAGGGGTGAGGATACGCAGTATTTT.

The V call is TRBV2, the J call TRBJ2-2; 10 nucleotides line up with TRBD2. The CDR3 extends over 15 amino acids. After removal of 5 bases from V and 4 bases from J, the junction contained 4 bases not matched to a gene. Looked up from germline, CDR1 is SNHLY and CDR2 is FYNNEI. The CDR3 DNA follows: TGTGCCAGCAGTATTCTAGCGGGAGTCACCGGGGAGCTGTTTTTT. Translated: CASSILAGVTGELFF.

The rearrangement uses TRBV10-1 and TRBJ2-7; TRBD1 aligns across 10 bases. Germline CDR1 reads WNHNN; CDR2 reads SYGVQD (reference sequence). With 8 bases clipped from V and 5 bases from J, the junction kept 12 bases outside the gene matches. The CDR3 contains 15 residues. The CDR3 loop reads CASHSAGQGEDEQYF. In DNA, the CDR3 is TGCGCCAGCCACTCCGCAGGACAGGGGGAGGACGAGCAGTACTTC.

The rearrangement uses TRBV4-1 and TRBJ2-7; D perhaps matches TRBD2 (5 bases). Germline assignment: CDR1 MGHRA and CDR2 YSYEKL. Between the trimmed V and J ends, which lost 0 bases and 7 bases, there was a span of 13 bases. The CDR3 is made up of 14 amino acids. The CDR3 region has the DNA TGCGCCAGCAGCCAAGAGGTAGGGAGACTTGAGCAGTACTTC. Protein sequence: CASSQEVGRLEQYF.

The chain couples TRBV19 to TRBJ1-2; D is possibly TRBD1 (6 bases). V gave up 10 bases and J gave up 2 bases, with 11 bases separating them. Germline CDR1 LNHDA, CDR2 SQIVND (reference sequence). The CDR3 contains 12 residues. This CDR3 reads CATHRENYGYTF. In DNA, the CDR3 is TGTGCCACTCACAGGGAAAACTATGGCTACACCTTC.

DNA for the CDR3: TGCGCCAGCAGCCAAGTCTCCCTACTAGCGGGAGGGCCATTTGAGCAGTTCTTC. Its protein is CASSQVSLLAGGPFEQFF. This rearrangement joins TRBV4-1 to TRBJ2-1; TRBD2 agrees at 13 bases. Trimming took 1 base from V and 9 from J; bases not matched to a gene: 12. In germline, CDR1 is MGHRA, CDR2 YSYEKL. This CDR3 contains 18 residues.

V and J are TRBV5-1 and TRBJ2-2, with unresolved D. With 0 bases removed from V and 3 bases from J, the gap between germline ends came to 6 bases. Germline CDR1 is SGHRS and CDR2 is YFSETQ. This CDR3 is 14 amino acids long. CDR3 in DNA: TGCGCCAGCAGCTTGGGAGTGGACACCGGGGAGCTGTTTTTT. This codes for CASSLGVDTGELFF.

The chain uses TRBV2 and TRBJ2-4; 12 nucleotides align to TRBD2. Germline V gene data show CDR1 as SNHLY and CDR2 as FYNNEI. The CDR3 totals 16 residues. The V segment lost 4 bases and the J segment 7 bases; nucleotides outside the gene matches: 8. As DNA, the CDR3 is TGTGCCAGCAGTGCCTACCCCGGGACTAGCGGGAACATTCAGTACTTC. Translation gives CASSAYPGTSGNIQYF.